This TCR beta chain stems from a study of CD8+CD57+ T cells in acquired aplastic anemia. Profiling of TCR beta VDJ combinations and CDR3 sequences used genomic DNA as template. Each CDR3 protein gets one entry after TCRdb re-called the reads with MiXCR. The data hold 60,000 or so distinct CDR3 sequences, with roughly 54% observed a single time. This CDR3 is 10 amino acids long. Trimming took 2 bases from V and 11 from J, leaving 0 bases between them. The germline V gene has CDR1 KGHDR and CDR2 SFDVKD. The TCR originated in a human donor in good health, serving as a control. The sample consisted of sorted CD4+, CD8+, or CD8+CD57+ T cells (not recorded which) from PBMCs. The genes are TRBV24-1 and TRBJ1-6, with unresolved D. CDR3 DNA: TGTGCCACCAGTGATTCACCCCTCCACTTT. This codes for CATSDSPLHF.